The clone carrying this T cell receptor (beta chain) has a handful of counts. Other DNA sequences in the sample encode the same CDR3. The source of the sample is a study of beta chain features in type 1 diabetes. Expressed TCRB transcripts were sequenced because the isolated RNA had all been reverse transcribed beforehand. Method: immunoSEQ multiplex PCR; TCRdb's copy keeps in-frame clones and lacks some. The table has a few hundred thousand clones, roughly 13% seen once; the top ten hold approximately 0.015%. Per the germline V gene, CDR1 is SGDLS and CDR2 is YYNGEE. The CDR3 sequence is 14 residues long. Trimming took 0 bases from V and 4 from J, leaving 10 bases between them.

The origin of this receptor is a man between 18 and 29 years old in good health. V is TRBV9 and J is TRBJ1-2; D is unresolved. Material for sequencing was naive CD4+ T cells from blood. In nucleotides, the CDR3 is TGTGCCAGCAGCGTAGTAGGAGGGTCCTATGGCTACACCTTC. It specifies CASSVVGGSYGYTF.